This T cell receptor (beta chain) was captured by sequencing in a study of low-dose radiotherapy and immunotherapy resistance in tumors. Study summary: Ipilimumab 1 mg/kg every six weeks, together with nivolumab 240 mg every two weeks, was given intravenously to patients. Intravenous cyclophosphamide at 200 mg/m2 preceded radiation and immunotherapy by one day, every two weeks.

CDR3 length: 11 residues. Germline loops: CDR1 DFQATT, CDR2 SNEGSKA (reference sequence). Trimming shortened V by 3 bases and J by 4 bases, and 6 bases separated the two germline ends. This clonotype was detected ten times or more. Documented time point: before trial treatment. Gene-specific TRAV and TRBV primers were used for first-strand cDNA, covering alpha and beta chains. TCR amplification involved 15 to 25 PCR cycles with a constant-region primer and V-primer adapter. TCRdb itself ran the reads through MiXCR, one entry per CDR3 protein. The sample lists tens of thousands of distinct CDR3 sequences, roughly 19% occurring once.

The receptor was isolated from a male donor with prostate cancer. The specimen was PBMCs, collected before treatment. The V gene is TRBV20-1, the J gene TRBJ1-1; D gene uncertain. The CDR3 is CSARRVTEAFF. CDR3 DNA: TGCAGTGCTAGGCGCGTCACTGAAGCTTTCTTT.